Below, 22 T cell receptor beta chains from the same sample are listed, as sequenced in a study of blood T cell repertoires in COVID-19. The table came from immunoSEQ multiplex PCR; TCRdb's copy has only in-frame clones and leaves some out. The repertoire includes a few hundred thousand clones, around 90% of them detected once, and about 1.5% sits in the top ten. The sample comprised PBMCs or T cells enriched from blood (not recorded which). The receptor set was obtained from a woman in her 50s who had recovered from COVID-19.

This chain links TRBV10-3 with TRBJ2-3; 9 bases map to TRBD1. The germline CDR1 and CDR2 sequences are ENHRY and SYGVKD. Trimming removed 5 bases from V and 1 base from J; junction bases left unmatched: 10. This CDR3 comprises 17 residues. DNA of the CDR3: TGTGCCATCAGTCAAATGAGGCGGACAGGGGGCACAGATACGCAGTATTTT. Translating gives CAISQMRRTGGTDTQYF.

This chain connects TRBV20-1 to TRBJ1-1; D remains unclear. Trimming took off 3 bases at V and 3 bases at J, with 8 bases between the two ends. This CDR3 region has 12 residues. Germline V lookup: CDR1 DFQATT, CDR2 SNEGSKA (reference sequence). In DNA, the CDR3 is TGCAGTGCTAGTTTGGGCCACACTGAAGCTTTCTTT. Translating it yields CSASLGHTEAFF.

This clone was found a few times. The chain combines TRBV20-1 with TRBJ1-5; D is undetermined. This CDR3 region has 13 residues. The germline CDR1 and CDR2 sequences are DFQATT and SNEGSKA (reference sequence). The germline V and J ends were trimmed by 3 bases and 3 bases, with 9 bases remaining between them. The CDR3 here is CSASWQDNQPQHF. CDR3 in DNA: TGCAGTGCTAGTTGGCAGGACAATCAGCCCCAGCATTTT.

The rearrangement joins TRBV19 to TRBJ2-5; no firm D call. Trimming left V 6 bases short and J 9 bases short, with 14 bases between. The germline gives CDR1 LNHDA, CDR2 SQIVND (reference sequence). The CDR3 has 12 residues. The CDR3 is CASSPKYEPQYF. The CDR3 bases are TGTGCCAGTAGCCCTAAATATGAGCCCCAGTACTTC.

The chain joins TRBV9 to TRBJ1-3; D not resolved. Trimming cost V 5 bases and J 4 bases, with 10 bases left between them. The germline V gene has CDR1 SGDLS and CDR2 YYNGEE. This CDR3 spans 13 amino acids. The CDR3 loop is CASSGRLGNTIYF. For the CDR3, the DNA is TGTGCCAGCAGTGGGAGACTAGGAAACACCATATATTTT.

The chain couples TRBV18 to TRBJ2-3; TRBD2 matches 11 bases. CDR1 is KGHSH and CDR2 is LQKENI in the germline V gene. The CDR3 totals 13 residues. V dropped 3 bases and J dropped 11; count of bases not matched to a gene: 4. Here the CDR3 reads CASSPLAGGMQYF. The CDR3 DNA reads TGTGCCAGCTCACCGCTAGCGGGAGGCATGCAGTATTTT.

CDR3 residues: CASSHGLARNTGELFF. The DNA of the CDR3 is TGTGCCAGCAGCCACGGACTAGCCAGGAACACCGGGGAGCTGTTTTTT. The rearrangement links TRBV5-4 to TRBJ2-2, with 8 bases aligning to TRBD2. The germline V gene encodes CDR1 SGHNT and CDR2 YYREEE (reference sequence). Trimming at V came to 4 bases and at J to 1 base, leaving 6 bases not matched to a gene. The CDR3 is made up of 16 amino acids.

The chain joins TRBV5-4 to TRBJ2-7, with TRBD1 identical over 8 bases. V dropped 4 bases and J dropped 4; count of bases not matched to a gene: 10. CDR3 length: 15 residues. Germline V CDR1 and CDR2: SGHNT, YYREEE (reference sequence). The chain's CDR3 is CASSPGQGLLYEQYF. Here the CDR3 DNA reads TGTGCCAGCAGCCCTGGACAGGGTCTTCTATACGAGCAGTACTTC.

The V and J genes are TRBV2 and TRBJ1-1; 7 bases map to TRBD1. The J segment lost 6 bases and the V segment lost 7 bases, leaving 11 bases of the junction unmatched. The CDR3 spans 14 residues. CDR1 and CDR2 (germline): SNHLY, FYNNEI. The chain's CDR3 is CASIPTGRFSEAFF. Here the CDR3 DNA reads TGTGCCAGCATCCCGACAGGGAGGTTCTCTGAAGCTTTCTTT.

CDR3 region: CASSPGQERTGELFF. The DNA of the CDR3 is TGCGCCAGCAGCCCAGGACAGGAACGAACCGGGGAGCTGTTTTTT. V and J are TRBV5-1 and TRBJ2-2; 7 bases map to TRBD1. The V gene's germline CDR1 is SGHRS and CDR2 YFSETQ. This CDR3 is built from 15 residues. Trimming removed 4 bases from V and 5 bases from J; junction bases left unmatched: 8.

The rearrangement links TRBV30 to TRBJ1-1; D may be TRBD1 (5 bases). Trimming took off 0 bases at V and 1 base at J, with 6 bases between the two ends. The CDR3 loop spans 13 amino acids. Per the germline V gene, CDR1 is GTSNPN and CDR2 is SVGIG (reference sequence). The CDR3 loop reads CAWSVQENTEAFF. As DNA, the CDR3 is TGTGCCTGGAGTGTACAGGAGAACACTGAAGCTTTCTTT.

In DNA form, the CDR3 reads TGTGCCAGCAGCCCTTCTAGCGGGCTTAAGAACACCGGGGAGCTGTTTTTT. It encodes CASSPSSGLKNTGELFF. The genes are TRBV28 and TRBJ2-2; the match to TRBD2 covers 8 bases. Germline CDR1 reads MDHEN; CDR2 reads SYDVKM. The CDR3 consists of 17 residues. V was clipped by 6 bases and J by 1 base; unmatched bases: 10.

The chain joins TRBV6-1 to TRBJ2-7, with D maybe TRBD1 (5 bases). Germline-derived CDR1 and CDR2 are MNHNS and SASEGT. CDR3 length: 15 residues. V shed 1 base and J shed 6 bases, with 16 bases lying between them. The CDR3 loop reads CASSEGLGLGSEQYF. In DNA, the CDR3 is TGTGCCAGCAGTGAAGGATTGGGGCTTGGAAGCGAGCAGTACTTC.

The rearrangement uses TRBV27 and TRBJ2-3, with no clear D. The CDR3 covers 13 residues. Between the trimmed V and J ends, which lost 5 bases and 7 bases, there was a span of 13 bases. From germline, CDR1 is MNHEY and CDR2 SMNVEV (reference sequence). CDR3 bases: TGTGCCAGCAGTCTAGGCCCCGGTTATACGCAGTATTTT. As protein: CASSLGPGYTQYF.

The chain joins TRBV9 to TRBJ1-3; TRBD1 is a possible D gene (5 bases). CDR3 size: 15 residues. The germline CDR1 and CDR2 sequences are SGDLS and YYNGEE. V dropped 0 bases and J dropped 2 bases, with 9 bases sitting between them. The DNA for the CDR3 is TGTGCCAGCAGCGTAGTTGGGGCGACTGGAAACACCATATATTTT. As protein: CASSVVGATGNTIYF. Filled out from reference TRBV9 and TRBJ1-3, the complete variable domain reads DSGVTQTPKHLITATGQRVTLRCSPRSGDLSVYWYQQSLDQGLQFLIQYYNGEERAKGNILERFSAQQFPDLHSELNLSSLELGDSALYFCASSVVGATGNTIYFGEGSWLTVV.

The V call is TRBV7-9, the J call TRBJ2-7, with D maybe TRBD2 (6 bases). The CDR3 sequence is 15 residues long. Germline assignment: CDR1 SEHNR and CDR2 FQNEAQ (reference sequence). V was clipped by 1 base and J by 2 bases, with 12 bases between them. As DNA, the CDR3 is TGTGCCAGCAGCTTAGGTAGCGGCCCGACCTACGAGCAGTACTTC. This gives the protein CASSLGSGPTYEQYF. Together with reference TRBV7-9 and TRBJ2-7, the CDR3 gives the full variable domain: DTGVSQNPRHKITKRGQNVTFRCDPISEHNRLYWYRQTLGQGPEFLTYFQNEAQLEKSRLLSDRFSAERPKGSFSTLEIQRTEQGDSAMYLCASSLGSGPTYEQYFGPGTRLTVT.

The chain carries TRBV18 and TRBJ2-7; TRBD2 aligns across 7 bases. In germline, CDR1 is KGHSH, CDR2 LQKENI. The V segment lost 3 bases and the J segment 5 bases; nucleotides outside the gene matches: 4. The CDR3 contains 13 residues. The CDR3 protein is CASSPSGINEQYF. The CDR3 coding sequence is TGTGCCAGCTCACCCAGCGGGATAAACGAGCAGTACTTC.

The rearrangement joins TRBV7-2 to TRBJ2-1; tentatively, D is TRBD2 (6 bases). V dropped 2 bases and J dropped 3 bases, with 14 bases sitting between them. Looked up from germline, CDR1 is SGHTA and CDR2 is FQGNSA. The CDR3 contains 16 residues. This chain's CDR3 is CASSLRAGGFYNEQFF. The CDR3 DNA follows: TGTGCCAGCAGCTTACGAGCGGGCGGTTTCTACAATGAGCAGTTCTTC.

V and J are TRBV18 and TRBJ2-7; tentative D call: TRBD2 (5 bases). The germline gives CDR1 KGHSH, CDR2 LQKENI. The CDR3 covers 14 residues. Between the trimmed V and J ends, which lost 5 bases and 1 base, there was a span of 12 bases. CDR3 DNA sequence: TGTGCCAGCTCAGTGGGAGCCCCTTCCTACGAGCAGTACTTC. Translated, it gives CASSVGAPSYEQYF.

The V call is TRBV30, the J call TRBJ1-2; 8 positions match TRBD1. This CDR3 is 13 amino acids long. The germline V gene encodes CDR1 GTSNPN and CDR2 SVGIG (reference sequence). With 8 bases clipped from V and 4 bases from J, the junction kept 9 bases outside the gene matches. CDR3: CAIGQGEGYGYTF. The CDR3 DNA reads as TGTGCCATAGGACAGGGCGAGGGCTATGGCTACACCTTC.

The chain carries TRBV9 and TRBJ1-1; D possibly corresponds to TRBD1 (5 bases). The germline CDR1 and CDR2 sequences are SGDLS and YYNGEE. There are 14 residues in the CDR3. The V end lost 3 bases, the J end lost 5 bases, and 14 bases lay between the germline ends. The CDR3 coding sequence is TGTGCCAGCAGCGCCCATGGGGGGGTGACTGAAGCTTTCTTT. Amino acid sequence: CASSAHGGVTEAFF.

This chain connects TRBV7-9 to TRBJ1-6; D is perhaps TRBD1 (6 bases). The V gene's germline CDR1 is SEHNR and CDR2 FQNEAQ (reference sequence). Trimming cost V 6 bases and J 5 bases, with 20 bases left between them. CDR3 size: 17 residues. This CDR3 is CASRDQTGLRDNSPLHF. The CDR3 DNA reads TGTGCCAGCAGGGATCAGACAGGCTTAAGGGATAATTCACCCCTCCACTTT. Supplemented by reference TRBV7-9 and TRBJ1-6, the full variable domain reads DTGVSQNPRHKITKRGQNVTFRCDPISEHNRLYWYRQTLGQGPEFLTYFQNEAQLEKSRLLSDRFSAERPKGSFSTLEIQRTEQGDSAMYLCASRDQTGLRDNSPLHFGNGTRLTVT.